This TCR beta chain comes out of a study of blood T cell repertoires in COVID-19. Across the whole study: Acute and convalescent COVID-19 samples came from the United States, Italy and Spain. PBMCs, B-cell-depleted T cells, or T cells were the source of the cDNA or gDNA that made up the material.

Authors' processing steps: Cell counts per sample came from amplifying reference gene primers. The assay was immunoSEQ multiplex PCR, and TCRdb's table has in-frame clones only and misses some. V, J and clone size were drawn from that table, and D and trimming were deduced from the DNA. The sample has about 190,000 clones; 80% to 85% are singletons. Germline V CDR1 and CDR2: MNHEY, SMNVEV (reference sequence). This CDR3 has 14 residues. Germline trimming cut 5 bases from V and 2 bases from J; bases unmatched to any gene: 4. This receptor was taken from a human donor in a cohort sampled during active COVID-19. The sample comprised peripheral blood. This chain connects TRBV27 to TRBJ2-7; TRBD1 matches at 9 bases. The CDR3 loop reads CASSPYRGPYEQYF. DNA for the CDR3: TGTGCCAGCAGTCCATACAGGGGGCCCTACGAGCAGTACTTC.